What follows are 10 T cell receptor beta chains derived from one specimen sequenced in a study of HIV-infected children after antiretroviral therapy interruption. Regarding treatment: PENTA 11 planned treatment interruption arm or continuous ART arm. Unique molecular identifiers were included in an RNA-based 3' RACE TCR library. Each CDR3 protein gets one entry after TCRdb re-called the 3' RACE reads with MiXCR. The sample holds tens of thousands of distinct CDR3 sequences, 6.5% seen once. The source material was CD45RA+ CD4+ T cells from PBMCs, pooled from several time points, sampled from a donor given antiretroviral therapy, either interrupted or continuous. Subset: naive CD4+ CD45RA+ CD45RO- T cells. The source of these receptors is a pool of human donors with HIV.

In its sample, this clonotype was seen many times. The chain couples TRBV29-1 to TRBJ2-1; D might be TRBD1 (7 bases). The V and J ends lost 6 bases and 1 base respectively, with 13 bases between them. Germline lookup yields CDR1 SQVTM and CDR2 ANQGSEA. The CDR3 sequence is 14 residues long. CDR3 region: CSVGGQNSYNEQFF. CDR3 DNA: TGCAGCGTGGGGGGACAGAATTCCTACAATGAGCAGTTCTTC.

This clonotype has at least ten counts. Sequence at one end of the junction differs from germline and may be a read error. The chain is built from TRBV6-1 and TRBJ1-5; TRBD1 matches 8 bases. CDR3 size: 15 residues. Germline CDR1 and CDR2: MNHNS and SASEGT. This CDR3 is CASSDGQGGNQAPLF. CDR3 DNA: TGTGCCAGCAGTGATGGACAGGGTGGCAACCAGGCTCCGCTTTTT.

In this sample, this clonotype turned up many times. The genes are TRBV30 and TRBJ1-4, with D possibly TRBD1 on 5 matching bases. V dropped 1 base and J dropped 9 bases, with 18 bases sitting between them. The germline V gene encodes CDR1 GTSNPN and CDR2 SVGIG (reference sequence). The CDR3 runs to 15 residues. The CDR3 sequence: CAWSERGPEHQKLFF. CDR3 coding DNA: TGTGCCTGGAGTGAGAGGGGCCCGGAACATCAAAAACTGTTTTTT.

This clonotype was seen at least ten times. The chain recombines TRBV28 with TRBJ2-4, with TRBD1 matching 7 bases. Germline-derived CDR1 and CDR2 are MDHEN and SYDVKM. The CDR3 spans 15 residues. The V gene end was trimmed by 5 bases and the J gene end by 0 bases; junction bases not matched to a gene: 4. CDR3 in DNA: TGTGCCAGCAGTGGGGGACAGCTAGCCAAAAACATTCAGTACTTC. Translating gives CASSGGQLAKNIQYF.

The chain couples TRBV10-3 to TRBJ1-1; D gene ambiguous. Between the trimmed V and J ends, which lost 0 bases and 5 bases, there was a span of 7 bases. Germline CDR1 reads ENHRY; CDR2 reads SYGVKD. The CDR3 extends over 13 amino acids. The CDR3 sequence: CAISESAGTEAFF. DNA for the CDR3: TGTGCCATCAGTGAGTCCGCCGGAACTGAAGCTTTCTTT.

In this sample, this clonotype turned up a few times. The chain recombines TRBV5-4 with TRBJ1-2, with D unresolved. This CDR3 comprises 12 residues. Trimming removed 4 bases from V and 7 bases from J, with 11 bases in between. Germline CDR1 SGHNT, CDR2 YYREEE (reference sequence). This CDR3 reads CASSVSGFGYTF. CDR3 coding DNA: TGTGCCAGCAGCGTGAGCGGGTTTGGCTACACCTTC.

The V call is TRBV11-2, the J call TRBJ2-7; D is possibly TRBD1 (6 bases). V lost 2 bases, J lost 0 bases, and 8 bases lay in between. The CDR3 contains 14 residues. The V gene's germline CDR1 is SGHAT and CDR2 FQNNGV. The CDR3 region is CASSLTGSSYEQYF. In nucleotides, the CDR3 is TGTGCCAGCAGCTTAACAGGGAGCTCCTACGAGCAGTACTTC.

This clonotype was picked up a small number of times. This sequence joins TRBV7-3 and TRBJ2-1; the D is unclear. The CDR3 is made up of 15 amino acids. The germline V gene has CDR1 SGHTA and CDR2 FQGTGA. V was trimmed by 2 bases and J by 0 bases, leaving 8 bases between them. CDR3: CASSLDGASYNEQFF. The CDR3 DNA is TGTGCCAGCAGCTTAGACGGAGCCTCCTACAATGAGCAGTTCTTC.

This clonotype occurred many times. CDR3 sequence (DNA): TGTGCCAGCAGTGACTCTCTAGGCAATCAGCCCCAGCATTTT. Protein sequence: CASSDSLGNQPQHF. This chain connects TRBV6-4 to TRBJ1-5, with unresolved D. The CDR3 extends over 14 amino acids. Germline loops: CDR1 MRHNA, CDR2 SNTAGT. V lost 0 bases and J lost 2, with 5 bases in between.

This clonotype was seen only a few times. This sequence joins TRBV28 and TRBJ2-4, with 7 bases identical to TRBD1. CDR1 and CDR2 (germline): MDHEN, SYDVKM. This CDR3 is 16 amino acids long. Unmatched junction bases numbered 7, after V lost 5 bases and J lost 0 bases. The CDR3 DNA is TGTGCCAGCAGTCGGAGACAGGGATTAGCCAAAAACATTCAGTACTTC. Its protein is CASSRRQGLAKNIQYF.